This T cell receptor (beta chain) was identified during a study of beta chain features in type 1 diabetes. The CDR3 has 12 amino acids. Germline CDR1 is MNHNS and CDR2 is SASEGT. Trimming took 4 bases from V and 1 from J, leaving 4 bases between them. Notes on the study in general: Insertions were fewer and deletions more numerous at VDJ junctions in type 1 diabetes patients. Shortening of TCRB CDR3s, moderate but significant, appeared in all four CD4+ subsets of Type 1 diabetes patients.

In this sample, this clone turned up a few times. The antigen is not known. TCRB transcripts that were expressed got sequenced, as all of the isolated RNA had been reverse transcribed. Method: immunoSEQ multiplex PCR; TCRdb's copy keeps in-frame clones and lacks some. The data show fewer than 200,000 clones, 10% seen once. This TCR came from a man aged 30 to 39 with type 1 diabetes. The sample comprised central memory CD4+ T cells from blood. This chain joins TRBV6-1 and TRBJ1-1, with D unclear. In nucleotides, the CDR3 is TGTGCCAGCAGTGTCCAGAACACTGAAGCTTTCTTT. Protein product: CASSVQNTEAFF.